Each of the 24 T cell receptor beta chains below was sequenced from the same sample in a study of cytomegalovirus exposure and HLA in healthy donors. Amplification used 60 Vbeta primers and 13 Jbeta primers. The table came from immunoSEQ multiplex PCR; TCRdb's copy has only in-frame clones and leaves some out. The sample includes about 120,000 clones, around 80% of them seen just once. The sequenced material came from PBMCs. These receptors came from a man younger than 45 in good health and CMV-seropositive.

The CDR3 loop reads CASSYGGRPYNEQFF. The CDR3 DNA sequence: TGTGCCAGCAGTTACGGGGGGAGACCCTACAATGAGCAGTTCTTC. The V call is TRBV6-5, the J call TRBJ2-1; possibly TRBD2 for D (6 bases). The V gene's germline CDR1 is MNHEY and CDR2 SVGAGI. The CDR3 sequence is 15 residues long. The germline V and J ends were trimmed by 2 bases and 2 bases, with 10 bases remaining between them.

The CDR3 DNA follows: TGTGCCAGCAGTTATACAGGGGGCTCGAACACTGAAGCTTTCTTT. It yields the protein CASSYTGGSNTEAFF. This rearrangement joins TRBV6-6 to TRBJ1-1; TRBD1 aligns across 9 bases. The CDR3 length is 15 residues. V was clipped by 3 bases and J by 1 base; unmatched bases: 3. Germline V gives CDR1 MNHNY, CDR2 SVGAGI (reference sequence).

This clone was seen once. This chain uses TRBV28 with TRBJ2-5, with 8 bases matching TRBD2. Germline values: CDR1 MDHEN, CDR2 SYDVKM. The CDR3 runs 16 residues. Unmatched junction bases numbered 8, after V lost 3 bases and J lost 2 bases. The CDR3 DNA is TGTGCCAGCAGTTTTATTGGGACTAGACTTCAAGAGACCCAGTACTTC. Translated, it gives CASSFIGTRLQETQYF.

The rearrangement uses TRBV7-8 and TRBJ1-1, with 11 bases fitting TRBD1. After removal of 2 bases from V and 7 bases from J, the junction contained 18 bases not matched to a gene. Germline assignment: CDR1 SGHVS and CDR2 FQNEAQ. This CDR3 comprises 19 residues. The chain's CDR3 is CASSLPSSRDRGRPSEAFF. The CDR3 coding sequence is TGTGCCAGCAGCTTACCGTCCTCGCGGGACAGGGGGAGACCTAGTGAAGCTTTCTTT.

This clone came up once. The chain has TRBV6-6 and TRBJ2-7, with 10 bases that match TRBD1. Germline V CDR1 and CDR2: MNHNY, SVGAGI (reference sequence). V lost 0 bases, J lost 6 bases, and 5 bases stayed unmatched. This CDR3 is 15 amino acids long. CDR3 sequence reads: CASSYSMGQGTEQYF. The CDR3 nucleotides are TGTGCCAGCAGTTACTCGATGGGACAGGGGACCGAGCAGTACTTC.

V usage is TRBV5-1 and J usage is TRBJ2-3, with D unclear. This CDR3 is built from 14 residues. Looked up from germline, CDR1 is SGHRS and CDR2 is YFSETQ. V was cut by 4 bases and J by 1 base, with 10 bases left in between. As DNA, the CDR3 is TGCGCCAGCAGCAGCGCAGTCGGCACAGATACGCAGTATTTT. It translates to CASSSAVGTDTQYF.

The chain combines TRBV11-2 with TRBJ2-2; 10 nucleotides match TRBD2. CDR1 is SGHAT and CDR2 is FQNNGV in the germline V gene. CDR3 length equals 19 residues. V was clipped by 0 bases and J by 7 bases; unmatched bases: 14. The CDR3 region has the DNA TGTGCCAGCAGCTTAGATCCGGCTAGCGGGAGTAGGGTTGGCGGGGAGCTGTTTTTT. Protein product: CASSLDPASGSRVGGELFF.

The rearrangement uses TRBV7-3 and TRBJ2-2; possibly TRBD1 for D (5 bases). The V gene lost 6 bases and the J gene lost 6 bases, with 11 bases spanning the gap. CDR1 and CDR2 (germline): SGHTA, FQGTGA. This CDR3 spans 13 amino acids. This CDR3 is CASRPGWAGELFF. CDR3 bases: TGTGCCAGCAGGCCAGGGTGGGCCGGGGAGCTGTTTTTT.

In nucleotides, the CDR3 is TGTGCCTGGAGCCTCGACAGGGGGCTTCAGCCCCAGCATTTT. It translates to CAWSLDRGLQPQHF. The rearrangement uses TRBV30 and TRBJ1-5, with 10 bases lining up with TRBD1. The V gene's germline CDR1 is GTSNPN and CDR2 SVGIG (reference sequence). The CDR3 has 14 amino acids. V gave up 3 bases and J gave up 6 bases; unmatched junction bases: 5. Supplemented by reference TRBV30 and TRBJ1-5, the full variable domain reads SQTIHQWPATLVQPVGSPLSLECTVEGTSNPNLYWYRQAAGRGLQLLFYSVGIGQISSEVPQNLSASRPQDRQFILSSKKLLLSDSGFYLCAWSLDRGLQPQHFGDGTRLSIL.

The chain combines TRBV6-5 with TRBJ2-5; 10 positions agree with TRBD1. Germline loops: CDR1 MNHEY, CDR2 SVGAGI. This CDR3 has 15 residues. Trimming removed 5 bases from V and 2 bases from J; junction bases left unmatched: 5. The CDR3 nucleotides are TGTGCCAGCAGTCCGCGGGACAGGGGACAAGAGACCCAGTACTTC. Protein product: CASSPRDRGQETQYF.

The chain joins TRBV7-2 to TRBJ1-5; a weak D match, TRBD1 (6 bases). Trimming cost V 5 bases and J 4 bases, with 9 bases left between them. This CDR3 is built from 13 residues. The germline V gene has CDR1 SGHTA and CDR2 FQGNSA. The CDR3 spells CASSPDRNQPQHF. CDR3 DNA sequence: TGTGCCAGCAGCCCCGACAGGAATCAGCCCCAGCATTTT.

This chain connects TRBV6-4 to TRBJ2-1; D is unresolved. The length of the CDR3 is 14 residues. The V and J ends lost 0 bases and 11 bases respectively, with 14 bases between them. The germline gives CDR1 MRHNA, CDR2 SNTAGT. This chain's CDR3 is CASSDSGSATQQFF. For the CDR3, the DNA is TGTGCCAGCAGTGACTCGGGCTCGGCCACTCAGCAGTTCTTC.

This clone was observed a handful of times. The V gene is TRBV29-1, the J gene TRBJ2-5; 7 nucleotides line up with TRBD1. The CDR3 length is 17 residues. With V trimmed by 0 bases and J by 3 bases, 13 bases remained unmatched. Germline lookup yields CDR1 SQVTM and CDR2 ANQGSEA. The CDR3 reads CSVEDLYTGAVEETQYF. As DNA, the CDR3 is TGCAGCGTTGAAGATCTCTACACAGGGGCGGTTGAAGAGACCCAGTACTTC.

A few counts support this clone. The chain recombines TRBV5-1 with TRBJ2-3; 13 nucleotides align to TRBD2. With 3 bases clipped from V and 4 bases from J, the junction kept 11 bases outside the gene matches. Germline V gives CDR1 SGHRS, CDR2 YFSETQ. The CDR3 covers 18 residues. CDR3 residues: CASSSGLAGPTGADTQYF. The DNA of the CDR3 is TGCGCCAGCAGCTCGGGACTAGCGGGACCCACCGGGGCAGATACGCAGTATTTT.

The V call is TRBV19, the J call TRBJ2-1; 12 nucleotides match TRBD1. Germline CDR1 reads LNHDA; CDR2 reads SQIVND (reference sequence). V gave up 5 bases and J gave up 9 bases; unmatched junction bases: 8. The CDR3 spans 15 residues. CDR3: CASSLGGTGGTEQFF. The CDR3 bases are TGTGCCAGTAGTCTTGGCGGGACAGGGGGCACTGAGCAGTTCTTC.

This clone has a handful of counts. The chain recombines TRBV5-1 with TRBJ2-1, with 7 bases aligning to TRBD1. V dropped 0 bases and J dropped 7; count of bases not matched to a gene: 4. Per germline, CDR1 SGHRS and CDR2 YFSETQ. The CDR3 totals 14 residues. The CDR3 bases are TGCGCCAGCAGCTTGGGCTACAGGGGAAATGAGCAGTTCTTC. Translating gives CASSLGYRGNEQFF.

This clone was seen just once. The chain is built from TRBV11-2 and TRBJ1-1, with D unclear. Germline lookup yields CDR1 SGHAT and CDR2 FQNNGV. V lost 1 base and J 5 bases, leaving 11 bases between the germline ends. The CDR3 consists of 14 residues. CDR3 amino acids: CASSLAESGTEAFF. CDR3 DNA: TGTGCCAGCAGCTTAGCAGAGTCGGGAACTGAAGCTTTCTTT. Supplemented by reference TRBV11-2 and TRBJ1-1, the full variable domain reads EAGVAQSPRYKIIEKRQSVAFWCNPISGHATLYWYQQILGQGPKLLIQFQNNGVVDDSQLPKDRFSAERLKGVDSTLKIQPAKLEDSAVYLCASSLAESGTEAFFGQGTRLTVV.

V gene TRBV4-3 combines with J gene TRBJ1-5, with 7 bases that match TRBD1. There are 17 residues in the CDR3. Germline V CDR1 and CDR2: LGHNA, YSLEER. J gave up 2 bases and V 0 bases, and 7 bases lay outside the gene matches. The CDR3 bases are TGCGCCAGCAGCCAAGATCTTGTTCAGGGGGGCAATCAGCCCCAGCATTTT. Protein: CASSQDLVQGGNQPQHF.

The chain recombines TRBV7-8 with TRBJ1-5, with 11 nucleotides matching TRBD1. This CDR3 region has 16 residues. Trimming removed 5 bases from V and 6 bases from J; junction bases left unmatched: 9. The germline CDR1 and CDR2 sequences are SGHVS and FQNEAQ. CDR3 in amino acids: CASSPSRTGGFQPQHF. The CDR3 DNA follows: TGTGCCAGCAGCCCCTCAAGGACAGGGGGCTTTCAGCCCCAGCATTTT.

The chain employs TRBV7-9 and TRBJ2-7; possibly TRBD2 for D (7 bases). CDR3 length: 15 residues. Between the trimmed V and J ends, which lost 4 bases and 5 bases, there was a span of 18 bases. Germline CDR1 reads SEHNR; CDR2 reads FQNEAQ (reference sequence). The CDR3 sequence: CASSSRGGRVHEQYF. CDR3 sequence (DNA): TGTGCCAGCAGCTCAAGGGGGGGCAGGGTGCACGAGCAGTACTTC.

CDR3 bases: TGCGCCAGCAGCCAAGATCTTGGCAACGAGCAGTTCTTC. The encoded protein is CASSQDLGNEQFF. V is TRBV4-3 and J is TRBJ2-1; D is ambiguous. V lost 0 bases to trimming and J lost 10 bases, with 10 bases between them. The length of the CDR3 is 13 residues. Germline V gives CDR1 LGHNA, CDR2 YSLEER.

The CDR3 region is CASSSGRERDAETQYF. The CDR3 DNA reads as TGTGCCAGCAGCTCCGGGAGGGAGCGGGACGCGGAGACCCAGTACTTC. The J gene is TRBJ2-5, the V gene TRBV7-2, with 8 bases matching TRBD2. Germline V gives CDR1 SGHTA, CDR2 FQGNSA. V gave up 4 bases and J gave up 5 bases; unmatched junction bases: 12. This CDR3 region has 16 residues.

The chain couples TRBV11-2 to TRBJ2-7; no clear D gene. Trimming removed 2 bases at V and 2 bases at J, with 10 bases between. The CDR3 loop spans 14 amino acids. CDR1 and CDR2 (germline): SGHAT, FQNNGV. The CDR3 bases are TGTGCCAGCAGCTTAAATCCTAAACCCTACGAGCAGTACTTC. Translation: CASSLNPKPYEQYF. Combining the CDR3 with reference TRBV11-2 and TRBJ2-7 gives the whole variable domain EAGVAQSPRYKIIEKRQSVAFWCNPISGHATLYWYQQILGQGPKLLIQFQNNGVVDDSQLPKDRFSAERLKGVDSTLKIQPAKLEDSAVYLCASSLNPKPYEQYFGPGTRLTVT.

The chain is built from TRBV30 and TRBJ2-7; 9 bases match TRBD2. J gave up 6 bases and V 2 bases, and 5 bases lay outside the gene matches. Germline-derived CDR1 and CDR2 are GTSNPN and SVGIG (reference sequence). This CDR3 has 13 amino acids. CDR3 sequence (DNA): TGTGCCTGGAGTAAGCGGGAGGTTCGCGAGCAGTACTTC. Residues: CAWSKREVREQYF.